Listed here are 5 T cell receptor beta chains from one sample, sequenced in a study of OX40 agonist ivuxolimab in advanced cancers. Generated by immunoSEQ multiplex PCR, the TCRdb table keeps only in-frame clones and is missing some. This sample has 27,000 or so clones, with approximately 88% found just once. Source: CD4+ or CD8+ T cells sorted from blood, taken in a trial of the OX40 agonist ivuxolimab. All receptors come from an adult with an advanced solid tumor such as melanoma, head and neck, liver or kidney cancer.

The rearrangement links TRBV15 to TRBJ2-3; tentative D call: TRBD2 (6 bases). Trimming cost V 2 bases and J 4 bases, with 13 bases left between them. Germline V gene data show CDR1 as LNHNV and CDR2 as YYDKDF (reference sequence). This CDR3 region has 15 residues. The CDR3 loop is CATSRRLVPADTQYF. In nucleotides, the CDR3 is TGTGCCACCAGCAGACGACTAGTTCCGGCAGATACGCAGTATTTT.

The rearrangement links TRBV27 to TRBJ2-1, with 9 bases fitting TRBD1. The CDR3 has 16 residues. The germline CDR1 and CDR2 sequences are MNHEY and SMNVEV (reference sequence). Losses at the gene ends were 6 bases for V and 4 bases for J; bases not matched to a gene: 10. CDR3 amino acids: CASRGTGRRGYNEQFF. CDR3 DNA sequence: TGTGCCAGCAGGGGGACAGGGCGTCGAGGTTACAATGAGCAGTTCTTC.

This clone is deemed medium-sized. V usage is TRBV5-1 and J usage is TRBJ2-5; 9 bases map to TRBD2. V lost 1 base and J lost 1; bases outside the gene matches: 5. The CDR3 runs to 16 residues. Germline CDR1 is SGHRS and CDR2 is YFSETQ. This CDR3 reads CASSLRTSDLQETQYF. For the CDR3, the DNA is TGCGCCAGCAGCTTGAGGACTAGCGACCTCCAAGAGACCCAGTACTTC.

This clone has a handful of counts. The chain is built from TRBV30 and TRBJ1-1; D ambiguous. Germline CDR1 GTSNPN, CDR2 SVGIG (reference sequence). Trimming took 3 bases from V and 1 from J, leaving 3 bases between them. The CDR3 has 11 residues. In DNA form, the CDR3 reads TGTGCCTGGAGGGCGAACACTGAAGCTTTCTTT. Amino acid sequence: CAWRANTEAFF. The whole variable domain, filled in from reference TRBV30 and TRBJ1-1, reads SQTIHQWPATLVQPVGSPLSLECTVEGTSNPNLYWYRQAAGRGLQLLFYSVGIGQISSEVPQNLSASRPQDRQFILSSKKLLLSDSGFYLCAWRANTEAFFGQGTRLTVV.

This chain joins TRBV20-1 and TRBJ2-7; D gene ambiguous. The CDR3 runs to 11 residues. V gave up 5 bases and J gave up 3 bases, with 8 bases separating them. Looked up from germline, CDR1 is DFQATT and CDR2 is SNEGSKA (reference sequence). DNA of the CDR3: TGCAGTGCTCGCACACTCTACGAGCAGTACTTC. Translating gives CSARTLYEQYF.